The 22 T cell receptor beta chains in this list originate from one sample, sequenced in a study of tumor and adjacent non-tumor tissue in lung cancer. This sample's RNA came from whole unsorted tissue. Distant lung tissue was collected more than 3 cm away from the tumor edge. Three rounds of nested PCR, following a modified ARM-PCR protocol, produced the TCRbeta library. Using its own MiXCR run on the multiplex PCR reads, TCRdb lists one record per CDR3 protein. Of around 39,000 distinct CDR3 sequences in the sample, roughly 60% were seen once. Source material: distant non-tumor lung tissue. The receptors were gathered from a man between 50 and 59 years old with non-small cell lung cancer.

Worth noting for this clonotype: With a much larger clone just one base away, this may be a read error. The V gene is TRBV11-2, the J gene TRBJ2-6, with 7 bases identical to TRBD1. The CDR3 spans 15 residues. Germline V lookup: CDR1 SGHAT, CDR2 FQNNGV. As DNA, the CDR3 is TGTGTCAGCAGCCCCAGGGGGTCAGGGGCCAACGTCCTGACTTTC. Residues: CVSSPRGSGANVLTF.

This clonotype was counted at least ten times. The V gene is TRBV6-5, the J gene TRBJ2-5, with D perhaps TRBD1 (8 bases). The germline V gene has CDR1 MNHEY and CDR2 SVGAGI. The V end lost 3 bases, the J end lost 3 bases, and 17 bases lay between the germline ends. CDR3 length equals 16 residues. The CDR3 DNA sequence: TGTGCCAGCAGTTATCCGGACAGGGAGGGAGAAGAGACCCAGTACTTC. It translates to CASSYPDREGEETQYF.

Note on this clonotype: At one end the junction does not follow the germline gene, possibly because of a read error. This chain connects TRBV6-6 to TRBJ1-5; D remains unclear. Germline CDR1 MNHNY, CDR2 SVGAGI (reference sequence). The CDR3 has 13 amino acids. The CDR3 spells CANSGYQNQPHHF. Here the CDR3 DNA reads TGTGCCAACAGTGGATATCAGAATCAGCCCCATCATTTT.

Relative to its sample, this clonotype is large. The V gene is TRBV11-2, the J gene TRBJ2-7; D is unclear. The germline CDR1 and CDR2 sequences are SGHAT and FQNNGV. The V end was cut by 2 bases, the J end by 3 bases, with 11 bases between. This CDR3 comprises 14 residues. CDR3 sequence (DNA): TGTGCCAGCAGCTTACAGTCAACCCACTACGAGCAGTACTTC. Its translation is CASSLQSTHYEQYF.

This clonotype was counted once. With a much larger clone just one base away, this may be a read error. The chain employs TRBV27 and TRBJ2-7; 8 bases match TRBD1. V lost 6 bases, J lost 1 base, and 2 bases stayed unmatched. Germline V gene data show CDR1 as MNHEY and CDR2 as SMNVEV (reference sequence). This CDR3 comprises 13 residues. The CDR3 spells CASRWTGSYEQYF. The CDR3 DNA is TGTGCCAGCAGATGGACAGGGTCCTACGAGCAGTACTTC.

In regard to this clonotype: Its ends do not fully match the called genes, so a read error is possible. This chain joins TRBV10-1 and TRBJ2-2; 7 bases agree with TRBD1. The CDR3 spans 14 residues. CDR1 is WNHNN, CDR2 SYGVQD, per germline (reference sequence). CDR3 nucleotide sequence: TGTGCCAGCAGTGGAGGAGTGAACACAGGGGAGCTGGTTTTT. Translation: CASSGGVNTGELVF.

Regarding this clonotype: Mismatch with germline at one junction end may stem from a read error. The chain combines TRBV5-4 with TRBJ1-2; no definite D call. Germline lookup yields CDR1 SGHNT and CDR2 YYREEE (reference sequence). The CDR3 has 14 amino acids. The DNA of the CDR3 is TGTGTCAGCAGCTTCGCAGGCTCTAACTATGGCTACACCTTC. This gives the protein CVSSFAGSNYGYTF.

As concerns this clonotype: The junction differs from germline at one of its ends, possibly a read error. The chain carries TRBV28 and TRBJ2-7, with 10 nucleotides matching TRBD2. The germline V gene has CDR1 MDHEN and CDR2 SYDVKM. There are 15 residues in the CDR3. CDR3 protein: CACSRTSGVSYEQYF. Written as DNA, the CDR3 is TGTGCCTGCAGCAGAACTAGCGGGGTTTCCTACGAGCAATATTTC.

For this clonotype: Compared with germline, one end of the junction differs, possibly owing to a read error. V is TRBV30 and J is TRBJ2-1; D is uncertain. Germline values: CDR1 GTSNPN, CDR2 SVGIG (reference sequence). The CDR3 sequence is 13 residues long. This CDR3 is CVWSVGLDNEQFF. CDR3 in DNA: TGTGTCTGGAGTGTGGGCCTAGATAATGAGCAGTTCTTC.

The rearrangement uses TRBV29-1 and TRBJ2-7; the D gene is possibly TRBD1 (7 bases). The CDR3 contains 13 residues. Germline CDR1 and CDR2: SQVTM and ANQGSEA. Trimming cost V 8 bases and J 4 bases, with 18 bases left between them. The CDR3 region has the DNA TGCAGCATTGCGGATCAGGGGGGTTACGAGCAGTACTTC. Its protein is CSIADQGGYEQYF.

With regard to this clonotype: Germline is not matched at one junction end, which may reflect a read error. Here the CDR3 reads CAGSQDLGRKNIQYF. The CDR3 DNA reads TGTGCCGGCAGCCAAGATCTCGGGAGGAAAAACATTCAGTACTTC. The genes are TRBV4-1 and TRBJ2-4, with 7 positions matching TRBD2. Germline V CDR1 and CDR2: MGHRA, YSYEKL. The CDR3 length is 15 residues.

With respect to this clonotype: An end of the junction does not agree with germline; a read error may underlie this. The V gene is TRBV11-2, the J gene TRBJ1-6, with D possibly matching TRBD1 (6 bases). The germline V gene encodes CDR1 SGHAT and CDR2 FQNNGV. The CDR3 contains 17 residues. The CDR3 loop reads CASSLEGGTSYNSLLHF. CDR3 sequence (DNA): TGTGCCAGCAGCCTCGAGGGGGGTACCTCGTATAATTCACTCCTCCACTTT.

This clonotype has a handful of counts. An end of the junction does not agree with germline; a read error may underlie this. The chain combines TRBV6-5 with TRBJ2-7, with 7 bases fitting TRBD1. The CDR3 is 13 amino acids. Germline V CDR1 and CDR2: MNHEY, SVGAGI. CDR3 coding DNA: TGTACCAGCCACTTCGACAGGGTGGGCGAGCAGTACTTC. Translation: CTSHFDRVGEQYF.

As for this clonotype: The junction shows a germline mismatch at one end, possibly a read error. The chain is built from TRBV13 and TRBJ2-1, with 16 bases lining up with TRBD2. This CDR3 is 16 amino acids long. CDR1 is PRHDT, CDR2 FYEKMQ, per germline (reference sequence). As DNA, the CDR3 is TGTGCCATCAGCCCAGGGACTAGCGGGAGGGCCAATGAGCAGTTCTTC. Its protein product is CAISPGTSGRANEQFF.

This clonotype was found a few times. The germline gene is not matched at one end of the junction; a read error may be the cause. This sequence joins TRBV28 and TRBJ2-1, with a weak D call TRBD1 (5 bases). CDR1 is MDHEN, CDR2 SYDVKM, per germline. CDR3 size: 16 residues. CDR3 region: CVSTPPGPQGGNEQFF. The CDR3 DNA reads TGTGTCAGCACCCCCCCCGGGCCGCAGGGTGGCAATGAGCAGTTCTTC.

About this clonotype: The junction and the germline gene differ at one end; a read error may be behind it. The chain carries TRBV5-1 and TRBJ2-7; D is possibly TRBD1 (5 bases). CDR1 and CDR2 (germline): SGHRS, YFSETQ. This CDR3 has 15 amino acids. The CDR3 DNA follows: TGCGCCAGCAGCTTAGGGCTACAGGATTCCTACAAGCAGTACTTC. Translation gives CASSLGLQDSYKQYF. Supplemented by reference TRBV5-1 and TRBJ2-7, the full variable domain reads KAGVTQTPRYLIKTRGQQVTLSCSPISGHRSVSWYQQTPGQGLQFLFEYFSETQRNKGNFPGRFSGRQFSNSRSEMNVSTLELGDSALYLCASSLGLQDSYKQYFGPGTRLTVT.

Note on this clonotype: A read error may produce the germline difference seen at one junction end. The rearrangement uses TRBV11-2 and TRBJ1-1, with D unresolved. CDR3 length: 12 residues. Germline V gene lookup returns CDR1 SGHAT and CDR2 FQNNGV. The CDR3 DNA sequence: TGTGCCAGCAGCTTACAGAACACTGAAACTTTCTTT. As protein: CASSLQNTETFF. Full variable domain (remainder filled in from reference TRBV11-2 and TRBJ1-1): EAGVAQSPRYKIIEKRQSVAFWCNPISGHATLYWYQQILGQGPKLLIQFQNNGVVDDSQLPKDRFSAERLKGVDSTLKIQPAKLEDSAVYLCASSLQNTETFFGQGTRLTVV.

About this clonotype itself: Since the CDR3 does not end with the conserved phenylalanine or tryptophan, this likely comes from a read error. V is TRBV29-1 and J is TRBJ2-6; D is perhaps TRBD2 (6 bases). The CDR3 runs 13 residues. Looked up from germline, CDR1 is SQVTM and CDR2 is ANQGSEA. Written as DNA, the CDR3 is TGCAGCGCCAGGGAGGCTGGGGCCAACGCCCTGACTCTC. Translation gives CSAREAGANALTL.

This clonotype was counted between two and nine times. A single base separates this from a much larger clone, so it may be a read error. V usage is TRBV29-1 and J usage is TRBJ2-7; TRBD1 agrees at 10 bases. The junction had 8 bases not matched to a gene; V was cut back by 7 bases and J by 2 bases. Germline V gene data show CDR1 as SQVTM and CDR2 as ANQGSEA. The CDR3 runs 14 residues. The CDR3 DNA sequence: TGCAGCGCTGCATTGGGGACAGGGGCCTACGAGCAGTACTTC. Protein sequence: CSAALGTGAYEQYF.

This clonotype was seen at least ten times. The gene calls are TRBV10-2 and TRBJ2-7; 9 bases fit TRBD2. Per germline, CDR1 WSHSY and CDR2 SAAADI. The CDR3 has 15 amino acids. Trimming took 2 bases from V and 3 from J; bases not matched to a gene: 5. CDR3 protein: CASSEGGSGSYEQYF. In DNA, the CDR3 is TGCGCCAGCAGTGAGGGGGGTAGCGGGAGCTACGAGCAGTACTTC.

The V and J genes are TRBV18 and TRBJ2-7; D gene unclear. The CDR3 loop spans 14 amino acids. CDR1 KGHSH and CDR2 LQKENI come from the germline V gene. Trimming took off 0 bases at V and 2 bases at J, with 8 bases between the two ends. Written as DNA, the CDR3 is TGTGCCAGCTCACCACCGAGCAGGACCTACGAGCAGTACTTC. This sequence encodes CASSPPSRTYEQYF.

Concerning this clonotype itself: The germline gene is not matched at one end of the junction; a read error may be the cause. V is TRBV11-2 and J is TRBJ2-1; D unresolved. This CDR3 comprises 17 residues. From germline, CDR1 is SGHAT and CDR2 FQNNGV. CDR3 DNA sequence: TGTGCCAGCAGCTTAAAAAGCAGCGCGAGTTCCTACAATGGGCAGTTCTTC. Its translation is CASSLKSSASSYNGQFF.